This T cell receptor beta chain comes out of a study of blood T cell repertoires in COVID-19. In the study's own analysis: Reference gene primers were amplified, and this amplification served to estimate nucleated cell counts. Sequenced by immunoSEQ multiplex PCR; TCRdb stores in-frame clones only, minus some. The V and J calls and the clone size are those of that table, but D and trimming were determined from the DNA. Seen here are under 60,000 clones, about three quarters observed once, and the top ten hold less than 20%. CDR3 length: 17 residues. Per the germline V gene, CDR1 is SGHTA and CDR2 is FQGNSA. V shed 4 bases, J shed 5 bases, and the junction held 9 bases outside the gene matches. This clone was detected a few times.

Sequencing used peripheral blood. This receptor was identified in a human donor with active or convalescent COVID-19. The donor label of this sample is uncertain. The rearrangement links TRBV7-2 to TRBJ2-1; 12 bases are shared with TRBD2. As DNA, the CDR3 is TGTGCCAGCAGCTCCCGGTGGACTAGCGGGATCCACAATGAGCAGTTCTTC. Protein product: CASSSRWTSGIHNEQFF.